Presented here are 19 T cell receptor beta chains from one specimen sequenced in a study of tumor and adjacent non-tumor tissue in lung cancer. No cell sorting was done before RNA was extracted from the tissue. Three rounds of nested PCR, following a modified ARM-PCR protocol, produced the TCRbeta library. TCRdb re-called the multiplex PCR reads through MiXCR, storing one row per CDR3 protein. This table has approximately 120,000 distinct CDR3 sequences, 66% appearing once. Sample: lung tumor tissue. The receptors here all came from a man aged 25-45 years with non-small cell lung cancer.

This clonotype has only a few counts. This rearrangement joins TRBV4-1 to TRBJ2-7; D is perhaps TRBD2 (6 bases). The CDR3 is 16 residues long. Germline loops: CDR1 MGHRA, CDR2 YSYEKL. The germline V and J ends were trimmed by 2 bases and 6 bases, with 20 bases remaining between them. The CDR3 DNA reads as TGCGCCAGCAGCCAAAAACCTAGTGGGAGGACCGTCGAGCAGTACTTC. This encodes CASSQKPSGRTVEQYF.

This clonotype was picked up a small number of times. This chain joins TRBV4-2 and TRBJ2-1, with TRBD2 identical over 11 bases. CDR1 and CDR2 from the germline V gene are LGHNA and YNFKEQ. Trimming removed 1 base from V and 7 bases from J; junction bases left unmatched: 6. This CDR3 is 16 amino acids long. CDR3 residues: CASSQGLAGGGNEQFF. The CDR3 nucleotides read TGTGCCAGCAGCCAAGGCCTAGCGGGAGGTGGTAATGAGCAGTTCTTC.

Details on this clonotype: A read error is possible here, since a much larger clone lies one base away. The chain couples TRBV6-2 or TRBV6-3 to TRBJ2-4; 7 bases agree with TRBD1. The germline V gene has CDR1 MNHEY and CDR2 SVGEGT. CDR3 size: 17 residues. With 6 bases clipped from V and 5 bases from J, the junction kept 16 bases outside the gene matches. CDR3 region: CASSPRQGCMAENIQYF. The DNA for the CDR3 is TGTGCCAGCAGCCCCCGACAGGGTTGTATGGCCGAAAACATTCAGTACTTC.

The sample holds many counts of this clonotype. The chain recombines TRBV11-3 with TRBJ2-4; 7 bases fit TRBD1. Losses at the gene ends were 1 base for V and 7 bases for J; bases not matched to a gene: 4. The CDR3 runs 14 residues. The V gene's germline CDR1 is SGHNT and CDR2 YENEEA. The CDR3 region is CASSLGQGANIQYF. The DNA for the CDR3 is TGTGCCAGCAGCTTAGGACAGGGTGCGAACATTCAGTACTTC.

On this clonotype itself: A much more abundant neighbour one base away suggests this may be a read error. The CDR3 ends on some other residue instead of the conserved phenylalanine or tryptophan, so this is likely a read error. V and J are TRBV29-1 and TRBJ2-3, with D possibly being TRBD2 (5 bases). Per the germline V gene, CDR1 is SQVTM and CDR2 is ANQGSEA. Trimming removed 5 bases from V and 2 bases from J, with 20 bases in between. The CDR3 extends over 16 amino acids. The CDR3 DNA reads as TGCAGCGTTCTTTCCCAGAGGGCACGCTTCACAGATACGCAGTATCTT. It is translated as CSVLSQRARFTDTQYL.

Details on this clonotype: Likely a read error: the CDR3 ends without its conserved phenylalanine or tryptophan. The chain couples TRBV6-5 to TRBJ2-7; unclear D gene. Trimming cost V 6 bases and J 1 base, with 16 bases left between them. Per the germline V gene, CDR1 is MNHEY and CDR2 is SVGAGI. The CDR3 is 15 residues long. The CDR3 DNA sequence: TGTGCCAGCAGCTTGATTCCTGGCAGTTCCTACGAGCAGTACTCC. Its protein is CASSLIPGSSYEQYS.

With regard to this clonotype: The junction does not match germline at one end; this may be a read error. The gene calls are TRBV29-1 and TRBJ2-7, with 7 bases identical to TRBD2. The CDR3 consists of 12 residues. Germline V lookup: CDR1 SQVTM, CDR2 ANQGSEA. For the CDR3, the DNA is TGCAGTGTTGTGGGGACTACCCACGAGGAGTACTTT. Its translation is CSVVGTTHEEYF.

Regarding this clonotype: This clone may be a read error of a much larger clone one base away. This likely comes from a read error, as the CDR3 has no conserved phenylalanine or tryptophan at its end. As DNA, the CDR3 is TGCAGTGCTGCTAGCGGGGGCCCCCCGACAGATACGCAGTATCTT. Its protein is CSAASGGPPTDTQYL. The gene calls are TRBV20-1 and TRBJ2-3; 10 bases are a match to TRBD2. Germline V gene lookup returns CDR1 DFQATT and CDR2 SNEGSKA (reference sequence). This CDR3 is 15 amino acids long. J gave up 3 bases and V 5 bases, and 8 bases lay outside the gene matches.

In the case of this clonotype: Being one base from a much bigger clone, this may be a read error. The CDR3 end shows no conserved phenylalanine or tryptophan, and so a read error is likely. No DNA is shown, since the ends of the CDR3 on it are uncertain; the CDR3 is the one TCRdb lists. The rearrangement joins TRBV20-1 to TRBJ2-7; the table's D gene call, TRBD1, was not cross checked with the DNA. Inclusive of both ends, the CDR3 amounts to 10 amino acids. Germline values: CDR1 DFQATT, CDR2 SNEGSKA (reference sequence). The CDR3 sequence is CSASRQGVYL.

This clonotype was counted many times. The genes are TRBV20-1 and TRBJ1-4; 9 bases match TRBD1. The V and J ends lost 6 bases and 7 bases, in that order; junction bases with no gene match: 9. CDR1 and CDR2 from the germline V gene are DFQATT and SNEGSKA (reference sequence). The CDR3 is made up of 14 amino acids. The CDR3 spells CSALGTGRGEKLFF. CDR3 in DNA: TGCAGTGCCCTGGGGACAGGGCGGGGTGAAAAACTGTTTTTT.

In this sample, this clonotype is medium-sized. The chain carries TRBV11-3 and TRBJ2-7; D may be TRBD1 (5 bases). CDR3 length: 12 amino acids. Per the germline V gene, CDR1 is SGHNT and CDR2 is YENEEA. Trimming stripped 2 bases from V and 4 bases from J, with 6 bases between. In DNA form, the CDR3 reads TGTGCCAGCAGCTTAACAGGTTACGAGCAGTACTTC. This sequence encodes CASSLTGYEQYF.

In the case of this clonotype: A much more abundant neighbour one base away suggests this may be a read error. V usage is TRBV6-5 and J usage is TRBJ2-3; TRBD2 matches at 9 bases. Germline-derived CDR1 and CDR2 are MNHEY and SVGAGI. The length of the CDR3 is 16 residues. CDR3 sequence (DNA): TGTGCCAGCAGTTATGGCGGGGGGGCCGGCGCAGATACGCACTATTTT. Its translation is CASSYGGGAGADTHYF.

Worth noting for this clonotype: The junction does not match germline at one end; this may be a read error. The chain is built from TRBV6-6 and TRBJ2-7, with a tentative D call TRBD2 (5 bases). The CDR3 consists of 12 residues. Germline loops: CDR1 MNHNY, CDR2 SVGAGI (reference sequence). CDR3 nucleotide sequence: TGTGCCAGCAGCCTAGCAGTCTACAAGCAGTACTTC. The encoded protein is CASSLAVYKQYF.

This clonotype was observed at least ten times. The CDR3 DNA sequence: TGCAGCGCGATGCGGGTCATGAACACTGAAGCTTTCTTT. It specifies CSAMRVMNTEAFF. V usage is TRBV20-1 and J usage is TRBJ1-1; no clear D. Germline CDR1 and CDR2: DFQATT and SNEGSKA (reference sequence). The CDR3 is made up of 13 amino acids.

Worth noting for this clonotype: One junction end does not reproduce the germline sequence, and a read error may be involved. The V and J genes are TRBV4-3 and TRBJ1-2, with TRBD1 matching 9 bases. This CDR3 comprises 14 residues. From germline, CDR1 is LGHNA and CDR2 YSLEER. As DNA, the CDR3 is TGCGCCAGCATCCAAGCACAGGGGGCCGATGGCTACTCCTTC. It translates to CASIQAQGADGYSF.

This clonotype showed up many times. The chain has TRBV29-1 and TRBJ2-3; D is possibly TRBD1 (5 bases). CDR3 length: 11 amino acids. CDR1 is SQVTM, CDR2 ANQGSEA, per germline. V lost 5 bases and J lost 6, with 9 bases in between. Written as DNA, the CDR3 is TGCAGCGTTCGACAGATGGATACGCAGTATTTT. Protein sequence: CSVRQMDTQYF.

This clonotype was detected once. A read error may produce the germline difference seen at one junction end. CDR3 nucleotide sequence: TGCAGTGCTGGAATCGGGACTCCCGGCAGAGGGGCTAACGTCCTGACTTTC. It specifies CSAGIGTPGRGANVLTF. The V and J genes are TRBV20-1 and TRBJ2-6; a possible D gene is TRBD2 (6 bases). CDR3 length: 17 amino acids. Germline V CDR1 and CDR2: DFQATT, SNEGSKA (reference sequence).

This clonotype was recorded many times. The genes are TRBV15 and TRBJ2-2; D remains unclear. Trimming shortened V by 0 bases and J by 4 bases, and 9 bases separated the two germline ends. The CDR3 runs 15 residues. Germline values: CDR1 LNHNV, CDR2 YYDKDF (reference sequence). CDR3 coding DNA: TGTGCCACCAGCAGAGATCTTTGGATCACCGGGGAGCTGTTTTTT. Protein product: CATSRDLWITGELFF.

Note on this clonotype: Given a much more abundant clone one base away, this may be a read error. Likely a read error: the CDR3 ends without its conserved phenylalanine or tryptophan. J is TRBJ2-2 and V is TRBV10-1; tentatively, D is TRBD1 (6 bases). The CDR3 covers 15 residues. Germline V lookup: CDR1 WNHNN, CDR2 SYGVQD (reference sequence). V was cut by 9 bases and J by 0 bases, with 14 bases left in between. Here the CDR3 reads CASTDGTSNTGELFL. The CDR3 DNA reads TGCGCCAGTACCGACGGGACATCGAACACCGGGGAGCTGTTTCTT.